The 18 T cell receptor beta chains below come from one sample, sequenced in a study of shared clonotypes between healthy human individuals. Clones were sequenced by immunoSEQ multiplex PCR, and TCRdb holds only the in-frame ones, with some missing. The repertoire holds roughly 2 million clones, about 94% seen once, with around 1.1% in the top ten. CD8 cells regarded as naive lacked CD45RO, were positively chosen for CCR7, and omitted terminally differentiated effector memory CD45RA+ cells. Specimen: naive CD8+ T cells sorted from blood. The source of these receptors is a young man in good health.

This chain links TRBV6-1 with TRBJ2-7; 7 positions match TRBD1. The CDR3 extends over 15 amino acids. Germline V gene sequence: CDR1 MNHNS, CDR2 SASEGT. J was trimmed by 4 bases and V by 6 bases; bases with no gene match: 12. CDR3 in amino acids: CASRGAGTEFYEQYF. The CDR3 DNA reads TGTGCCAGCAGGGGTGCCGGGACAGAATTTTACGAGCAGTACTTC.

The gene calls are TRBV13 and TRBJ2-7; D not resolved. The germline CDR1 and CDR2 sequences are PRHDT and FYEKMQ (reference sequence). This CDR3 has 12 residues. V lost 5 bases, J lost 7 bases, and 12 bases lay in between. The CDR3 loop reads CASSPLVGEQYF. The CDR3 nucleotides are TGTGCCAGCAGCCCCCTAGTGGGAGAGCAGTACTTC.

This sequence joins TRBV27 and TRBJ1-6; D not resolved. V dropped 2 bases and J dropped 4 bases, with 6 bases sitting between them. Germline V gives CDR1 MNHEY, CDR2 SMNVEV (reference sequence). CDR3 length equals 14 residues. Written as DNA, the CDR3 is TGTGCCAGCAGTTTAGTGGTATATAATTCACCCCTCCACTTT. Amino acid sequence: CASSLVVYNSPLHF.

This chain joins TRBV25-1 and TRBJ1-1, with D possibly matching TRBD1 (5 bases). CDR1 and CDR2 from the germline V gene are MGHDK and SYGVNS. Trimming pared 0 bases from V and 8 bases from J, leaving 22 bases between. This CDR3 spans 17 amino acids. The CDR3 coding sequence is TGTGCCAGCAGTGAATACTGGCCCTCAGGCAGGGAAGACGAAGCTTTCTTT. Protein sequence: CASSEYWPSGREDEAFF.

CDR3 in amino acids: CASSYWTSEDGELFF. As DNA, the CDR3 is TGTGCCAGCAGTTACTGGACTAGCGAGGACGGGGAGCTGTTTTTT. This chain links TRBV6-6 with TRBJ2-2, with 9 positions matching TRBD2. There are 15 residues in the CDR3. V was pared by 1 base and J by 7 bases, with 4 bases of the junction left unmatched. Germline CDR1 is MNHNY and CDR2 is SVGAGI (reference sequence).

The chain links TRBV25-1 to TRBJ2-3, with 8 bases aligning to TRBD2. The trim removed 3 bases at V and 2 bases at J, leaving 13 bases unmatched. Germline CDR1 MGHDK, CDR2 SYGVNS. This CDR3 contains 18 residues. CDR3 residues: CASSDLGSGGSFTDTQYF. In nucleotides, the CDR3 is TGTGCCAGCAGTGACTTGGGAAGCGGGGGATCCTTCACAGATACGCAGTATTTT. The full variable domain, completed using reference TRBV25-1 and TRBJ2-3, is EADIYQTPRYLVIGTGKKITLECSQTMGHDKMYWYQQDPGMELHLIHYSYGVNSTEKGDLSSESTVSRIRTEHFPLTLESARPSHTSQYLCASSDLGSGGSFTDTQYFGPGTRLTVL.

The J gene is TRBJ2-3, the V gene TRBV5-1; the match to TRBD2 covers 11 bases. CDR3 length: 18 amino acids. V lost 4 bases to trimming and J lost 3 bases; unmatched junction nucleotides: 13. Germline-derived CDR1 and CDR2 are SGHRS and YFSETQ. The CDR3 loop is CASSPETSGKSWTDTQYF. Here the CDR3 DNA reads TGCGCCAGCAGCCCAGAGACTAGCGGGAAATCCTGGACAGATACGCAGTATTTT.

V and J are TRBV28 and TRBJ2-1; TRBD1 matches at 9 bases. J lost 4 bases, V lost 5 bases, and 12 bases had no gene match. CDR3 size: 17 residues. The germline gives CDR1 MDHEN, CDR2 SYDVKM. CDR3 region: CASSIYSQGAYYNEQFF. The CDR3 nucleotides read TGTGCCAGCAGTATATATTCACAGGGGGCTTATTACAATGAGCAGTTCTTC. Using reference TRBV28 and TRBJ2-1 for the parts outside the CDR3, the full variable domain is DVKVTQSSRYLVKRTGEKVFLECVQDMDHENMFWYRQDPGLGLRLIYFSYDVKMKEKGDIPEGYSVSREKKERFSLILESASTNQTSMYLCASSIYSQGAYYNEQFFGPGTRLTVL.

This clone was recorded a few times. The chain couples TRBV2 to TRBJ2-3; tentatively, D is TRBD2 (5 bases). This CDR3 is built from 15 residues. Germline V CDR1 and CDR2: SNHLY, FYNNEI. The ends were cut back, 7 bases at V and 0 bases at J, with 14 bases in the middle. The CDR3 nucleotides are TGTGCCAGCACCTGGGGAGACCACAGCACAGATACGCAGTATTTT. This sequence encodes CASTWGDHSTDTQYF.

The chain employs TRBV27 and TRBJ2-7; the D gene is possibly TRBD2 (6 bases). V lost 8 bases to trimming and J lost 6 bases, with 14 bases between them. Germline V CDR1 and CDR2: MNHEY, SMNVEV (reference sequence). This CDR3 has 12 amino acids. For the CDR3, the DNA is TGTGCCAGCTCCGTACTGGGGGGCGAGCAGTACTTC. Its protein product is CASSVLGGEQYF.

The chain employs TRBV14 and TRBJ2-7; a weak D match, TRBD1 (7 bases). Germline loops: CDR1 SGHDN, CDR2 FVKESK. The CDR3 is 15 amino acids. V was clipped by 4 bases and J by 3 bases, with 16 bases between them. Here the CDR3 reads CASSPPGGLFYEQYF. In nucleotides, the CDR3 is TGTGCCAGCAGCCCCCCAGGGGGGCTTTTCTACGAGCAGTACTTC. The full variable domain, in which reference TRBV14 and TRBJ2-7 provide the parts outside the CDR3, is EAGVTQFPSHSVIEKGQTVTLRCDPISGHDNLYWYRRVMGKEIKFLLHFVKESKQDESGMPNNRFLAERTGGTYSTLKVQPAELEDSGVYFCASSPPGGLFYEQYFGPGTRLTVT.

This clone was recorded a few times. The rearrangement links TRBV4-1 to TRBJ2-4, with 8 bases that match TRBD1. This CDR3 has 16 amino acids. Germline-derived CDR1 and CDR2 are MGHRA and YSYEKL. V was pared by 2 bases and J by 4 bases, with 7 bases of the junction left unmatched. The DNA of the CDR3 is TGCGCCAGCAGCCAATCCCCGGGACAGGTGAAAAACATTCAGTACTTC. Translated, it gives CASSQSPGQVKNIQYF.

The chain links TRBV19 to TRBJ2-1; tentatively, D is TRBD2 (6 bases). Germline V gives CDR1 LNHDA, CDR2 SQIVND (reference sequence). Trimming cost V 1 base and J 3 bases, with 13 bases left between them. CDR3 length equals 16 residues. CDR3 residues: CASSIAFKGGYNEQFF. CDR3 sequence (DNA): TGTGCCAGTAGTATAGCCTTTAAGGGAGGCTACAATGAGCAGTTCTTC.

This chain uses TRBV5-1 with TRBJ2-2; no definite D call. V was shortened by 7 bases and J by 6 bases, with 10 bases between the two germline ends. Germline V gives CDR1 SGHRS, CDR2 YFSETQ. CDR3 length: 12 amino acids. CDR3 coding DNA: TGCGCCAGCTTGAGTTTAGCCGGGGAGCTGTTTTTT. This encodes CASLSLAGELFF.

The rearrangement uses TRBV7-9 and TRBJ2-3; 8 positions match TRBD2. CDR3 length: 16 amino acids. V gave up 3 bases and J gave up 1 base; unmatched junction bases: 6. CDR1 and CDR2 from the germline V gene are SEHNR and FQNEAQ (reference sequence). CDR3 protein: CASSFSRGGGTDTQYF. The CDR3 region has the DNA TGTGCCAGCAGCTTTTCTCGGGGGGGTGGCACAGATACGCAGTATTTT. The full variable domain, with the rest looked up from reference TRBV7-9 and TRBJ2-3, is DTGVSQNPRHKITKRGQNVTFRCDPISEHNRLYWYRQTLGQGPEFLTYFQNEAQLEKSRLLSDRFSAERPKGSFSTLEIQRTEQGDSAMYLCASSFSRGGGTDTQYFGPGTRLTVL.

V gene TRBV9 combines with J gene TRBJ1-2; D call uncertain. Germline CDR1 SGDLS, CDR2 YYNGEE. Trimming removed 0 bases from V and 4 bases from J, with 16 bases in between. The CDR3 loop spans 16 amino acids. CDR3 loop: CASSVATGAFGYGYTF. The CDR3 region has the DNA TGTGCCAGCAGCGTAGCTACGGGAGCCTTTGGCTATGGCTACACCTTC. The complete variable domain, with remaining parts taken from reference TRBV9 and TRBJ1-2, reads DSGVTQTPKHLITATGQRVTLRCSPRSGDLSVYWYQQSLDQGLQFLIQYYNGEERAKGNILERFSAQQFPDLHSELNLSSLELGDSALYFCASSVATGAFGYGYTFGSGTRLTVV.

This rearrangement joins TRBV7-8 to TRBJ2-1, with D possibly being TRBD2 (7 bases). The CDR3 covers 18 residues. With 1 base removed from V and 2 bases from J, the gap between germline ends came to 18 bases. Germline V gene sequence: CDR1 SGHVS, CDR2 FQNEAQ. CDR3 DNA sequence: TGTGCCAGCAGCTTAGGCCCAGGGGAGGGAGAGCCCTACAATGAGCAGTTCTTC. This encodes CASSLGPGEGEPYNEQFF. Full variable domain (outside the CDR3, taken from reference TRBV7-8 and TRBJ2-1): GAGVSQSPRYKVAKRGQDVALRCDPISGHVSLFWYQQALGQGPEFLTYFQNEAQLDKSGLPSDRFFAERPEGSVSTLKIQRTQQEDSAVYLCASSLGPGEGEPYNEQFFGPGTRLTVL.

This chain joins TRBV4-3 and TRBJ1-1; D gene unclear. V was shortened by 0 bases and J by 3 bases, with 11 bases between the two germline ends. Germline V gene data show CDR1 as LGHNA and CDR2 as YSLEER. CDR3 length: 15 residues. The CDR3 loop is CASSQDTYWDTEAFF. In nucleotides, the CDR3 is TGCGCCAGCAGCCAAGATACGTATTGGGACACTGAAGCTTTCTTT.